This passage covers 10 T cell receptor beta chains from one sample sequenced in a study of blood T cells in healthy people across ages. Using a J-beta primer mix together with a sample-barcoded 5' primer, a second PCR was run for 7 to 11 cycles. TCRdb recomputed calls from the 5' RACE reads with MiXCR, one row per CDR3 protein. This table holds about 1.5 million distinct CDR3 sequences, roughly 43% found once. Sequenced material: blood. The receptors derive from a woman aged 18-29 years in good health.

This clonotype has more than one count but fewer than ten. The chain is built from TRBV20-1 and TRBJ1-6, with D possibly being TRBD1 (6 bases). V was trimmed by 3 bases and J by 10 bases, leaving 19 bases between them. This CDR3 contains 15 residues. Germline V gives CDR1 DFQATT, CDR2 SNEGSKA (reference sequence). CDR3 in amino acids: CSASQGFGYDSPLHF. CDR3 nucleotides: TGCAGTGCTAGCCAGGGGTTTGGTTATGACTCACCCCTCCACTTT.

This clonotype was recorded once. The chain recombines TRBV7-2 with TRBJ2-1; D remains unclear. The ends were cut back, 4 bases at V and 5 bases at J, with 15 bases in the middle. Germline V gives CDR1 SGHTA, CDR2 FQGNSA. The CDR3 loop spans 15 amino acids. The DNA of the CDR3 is TGTGCCAGCAGCTCTAGACACGCCAACCACAATGAGCAGTTCTTC. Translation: CASSSRHANHNEQFF.

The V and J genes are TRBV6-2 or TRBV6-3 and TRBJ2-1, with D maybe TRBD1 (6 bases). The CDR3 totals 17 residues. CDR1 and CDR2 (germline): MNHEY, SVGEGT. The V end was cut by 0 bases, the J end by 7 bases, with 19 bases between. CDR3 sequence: CASSYSIGLGGRNEQFF. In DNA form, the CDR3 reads TGTGCCAGCAGTTACTCGATTGGGTTAGGGGGACGAAATGAGCAGTTCTTC.

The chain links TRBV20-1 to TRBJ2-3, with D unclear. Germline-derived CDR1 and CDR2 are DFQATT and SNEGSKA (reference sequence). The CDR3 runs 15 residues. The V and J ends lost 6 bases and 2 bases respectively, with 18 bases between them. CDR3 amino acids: CSAKGTPTHTDTQYF. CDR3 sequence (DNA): TGCAGTGCCAAAGGCACCCCAACCCACACAGATACGCAGTATTTT.

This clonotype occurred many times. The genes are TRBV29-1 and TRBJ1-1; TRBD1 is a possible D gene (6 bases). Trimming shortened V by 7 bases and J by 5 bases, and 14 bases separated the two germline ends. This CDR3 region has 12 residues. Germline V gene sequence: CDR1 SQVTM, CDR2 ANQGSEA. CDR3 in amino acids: CSGQDLGTEAFF. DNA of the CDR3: TGCAGCGGACAGGACCTAGGGACTGAAGCTTTCTTT.

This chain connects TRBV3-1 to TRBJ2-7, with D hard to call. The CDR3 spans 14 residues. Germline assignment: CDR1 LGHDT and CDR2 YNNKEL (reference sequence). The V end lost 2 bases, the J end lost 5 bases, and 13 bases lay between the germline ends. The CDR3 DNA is TGTGCCAGCAGCCAACAATCGGTCCGGGACGAGCAGTACTTC. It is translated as CASSQQSVRDEQYF.

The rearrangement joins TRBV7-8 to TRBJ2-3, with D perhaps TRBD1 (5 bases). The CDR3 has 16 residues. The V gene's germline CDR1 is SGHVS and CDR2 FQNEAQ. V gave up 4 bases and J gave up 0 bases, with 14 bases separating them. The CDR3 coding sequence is TGTGCCAGCAGCTCGAGAGACAGAGAAAGCACAGATACGCAGTATTTT. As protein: CASSSRDRESTDTQYF.

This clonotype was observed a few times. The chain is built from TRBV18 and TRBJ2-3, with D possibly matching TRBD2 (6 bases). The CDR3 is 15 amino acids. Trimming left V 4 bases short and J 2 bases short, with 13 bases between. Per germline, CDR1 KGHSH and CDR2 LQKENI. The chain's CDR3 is CASSLGSGNTDTQYF. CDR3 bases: TGTGCCAGCTCACTCGGTAGCGGTAACACAGATACGCAGTATTTT.

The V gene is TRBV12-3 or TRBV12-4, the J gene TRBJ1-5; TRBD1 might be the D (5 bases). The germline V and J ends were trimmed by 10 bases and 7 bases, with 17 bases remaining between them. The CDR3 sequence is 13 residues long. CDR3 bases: TGTGCCACCGGCAGGGTACAAGAACAGCCCCAGCATTTT. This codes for CATGRVQEQPQHF.

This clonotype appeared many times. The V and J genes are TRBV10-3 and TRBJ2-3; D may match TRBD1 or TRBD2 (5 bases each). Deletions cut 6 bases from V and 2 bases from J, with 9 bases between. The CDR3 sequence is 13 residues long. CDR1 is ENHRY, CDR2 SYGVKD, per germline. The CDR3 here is CAISFGTTDTQYF. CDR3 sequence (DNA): TGTGCCATCAGCTTTGGGACCACAGATACGCAGTATTTT.